Listed here are 7 T cell receptor beta chains from one sample, sequenced in a study of T cells in Graves' hyperthyroidism and ophthalmopathy. The investigators amplified TCR beta CDR3 regions from RNA transcripts. A set of HTBI primers served as the primers for a first-round RT-PCR of the TCR CDR3. A single record per CDR3 protein comes from TCRdb applying MiXCR to the multiplex PCR reads. The sample contains a few hundred thousand distinct CDR3 sequences, around 46% of which appear only once. Specimen: peripheral blood or thyroid tissue (not recorded which). The receptors were gathered from an adult woman with Graves' disease, either hyperthyroidism or ophthalmopathy (not recorded which).

This clonotype was seen a handful of times. V usage is TRBV2 and J usage is TRBJ1-1, with 7 bases matching TRBD1. This CDR3 comprises 16 residues. Germline assignment: CDR1 SNHLY and CDR2 FYNNEI. V was clipped by 0 bases and J by 0 bases; unmatched bases: 4. The chain's CDR3 is CASSEAGGQLNTEAFF. The DNA for the CDR3 is TGTGCCAGCAGTGAAGCGGGGGGACAGTTGAACACTGAAGCTTTCTTT.

In this sample, this clonotype turned up a few times. V and J are TRBV15 and TRBJ2-2; D unclear. The CDR3 totals 14 residues. CDR1 is LNHNV, CDR2 YYDKDF, per germline (reference sequence). The V gene lost 3 bases and the J gene lost 1 base, with 6 bases spanning the gap. The CDR3 region is CATSRDGNTGELFF. The CDR3 nucleotides are TGTGCCACCAGCAGGGACGGGAACACCGGGGAGCTGTTTTTT.

This clonotype was seen a single time. The gene calls are TRBV11-1 and TRBJ1-1; D not certain. Germline V gives CDR1 SGHAT, CDR2 FQDESV (reference sequence). The CDR3 contains 11 residues. CDR3 in amino acids: CSADSNTEAFF. In DNA, the CDR3 is TGTTCCGCAGACTCGAACACTGAAGCTTTCTTT. Full variable domain (remainder filled in from reference TRBV11-1 and TRBJ1-1): EAEVAQSPRYKITEKSQAVAFWCDPISGHATLYWYRQILGQGPELLVQFQDESVVDDSQLPKDRFSAERLKGVDSTLKIQPAELGDSAMYLCSADSNTEAFFGQGTRLTVV.

About this clonotype: This may be a read error: a much more frequent sequence differs by one nucleotide. The chain combines TRBV6-5 with TRBJ1-2; D might be TRBD1 (5 bases). Germline V gene data show CDR1 as MNHEY and CDR2 as SVGAGI. The CDR3 is made up of 12 amino acids. The CDR3 reads CASGRGNYGHTF. CDR3 coding DNA: TGTGCCAGCGGTAGGGGAAACTATGGCCACACCTTC.

This clonotype was observed a handful of times. The chain links TRBV10-3 to TRBJ2-3; 7 nucleotides line up with TRBD1. The trim removed 1 base at V and 6 bases at J, leaving 4 bases unmatched. The CDR3 extends over 14 amino acids. CDR1 and CDR2 (germline): ENHRY, SYGVKD. The CDR3 loop is CAISEYGQDDTQYF. The CDR3 DNA reads as TGTGCCATCAGTGAGTACGGACAGGACGATACGCAGTATTTT.

The chain carries TRBV29-1 and TRBJ2-7; 8 nucleotides match TRBD1. Germline V gives CDR1 SQVTM, CDR2 ANQGSEA. This CDR3 contains 14 residues. Written as DNA, the CDR3 is TGCAGTGCCAGGGGGCTTAAAAATTTCTACGAGCAGTACTTC. It encodes CSARGLKNFYEQYF.

This clonotype was seen repeatedly, ten times or more. The rearrangement links TRBV20-1 to TRBJ1-6; perhaps TRBD1 as D (5 bases). CDR3 length: 12 amino acids. Germline CDR1 is DFQATT and CDR2 is SNEGSKA (reference sequence). Trimming cost V 3 bases and J 15 bases, with 15 bases left between them. Written as DNA, the CDR3 is TGCAGTGCTAGGGGGGAGGCAATTTACCTCCACTTT. Encoded protein: CSARGEAIYLHF.